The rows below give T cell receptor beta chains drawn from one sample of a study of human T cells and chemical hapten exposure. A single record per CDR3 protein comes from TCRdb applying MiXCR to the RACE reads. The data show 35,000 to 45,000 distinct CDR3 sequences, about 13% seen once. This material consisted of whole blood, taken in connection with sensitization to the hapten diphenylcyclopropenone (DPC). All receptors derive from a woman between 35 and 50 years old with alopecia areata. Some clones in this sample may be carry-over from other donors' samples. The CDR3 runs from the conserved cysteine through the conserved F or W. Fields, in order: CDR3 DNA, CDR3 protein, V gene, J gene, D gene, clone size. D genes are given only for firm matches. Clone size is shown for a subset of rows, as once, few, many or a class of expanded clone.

TGTGCCAGCAGCCGACAGGAGGGGCAGTACTTC,CASSRQEGQYF,TRBV28,TRBJ2-7,.,many
TGTGCCATCAGTGAGGGTACCGGGGAGCTGTTTTTT,CAISEGTGELFF,TRBV10-3,TRBJ2-2,.,once
TGTGCCAGCTGGATGGACCTCCGAGGCTACACCTTC,CASWMDLRGYTF,TRBV6-1,TRBJ1-2,.,many
TGCAGTGCTAGGGTCTCAGCGTGGGAGCAGTTCTTC,CSARVSAWEQFF,TRBV20-1,TRBJ2-1,.,many
TGTGCCAGCTACGGGGGGGATACGCAGTATTTT,CASYGGDTQYF,TRBV6-6,TRBJ2-3,TRBD2,many
TGTGCCAGCAGTTTTGCCGGCAGCCGGGAGACCCAGTACTTC,CASSFAGSRETQYF,TRBV12-3/TRBV12-4,TRBJ2-5,.,many
TGTGCCAGCAGCGAGACTAGCGGGACCTCGAACACCGGGGAGCTGTTTTTT,CASSETSGTSNTGELFF,TRBV9,TRBJ2-2,TRBD2,many
TGTGCCAGCAGTTTCCCAGGGGGCCTGGACACTGAAGCTTTCTTT,CASSFPGGLDTEAFF,TRBV28,TRBJ1-1,TRBD1,.
TGTGCCAGCAGCCAAGATCTTATAGGGGGGCCTAGGGGCAAAAACATTCAGTACTTC,CASSQDLIGGPRGKNIQYF,TRBV4-2,TRBJ2-4,.,few
TGTGCCAGCAGTTTAGGGACAGCCGTCCTCTACGAGCAGTACTTC,CASSLGTAVLYEQYF,TRBV28,TRBJ2-7,TRBD1,many
TGTGCCAGTAGCATCGAAATACGGACAGGGCTAAATAGTTATGGCTACACCTTC,CASSIEIRTGLNSYGYTF,TRBV19,TRBJ1-2,TRBD1,many
TGTGCCAGCTCACCAAGGGCCCAAGAGACCCAGTACTTC,CASSPRAQETQYF,TRBV18,TRBJ2-5,.,few
TGTGCCTGGAGTAAAGGCGGGAGGGCCAAAAACATTCAGTACTTC,CAWSKGGRAKNIQYF,TRBV30,TRBJ2-4,TRBD2,few
TGCGCCAGCCGTCCACCTAAACAGGGGGCAAACACTGAAGCTTTCTTT,CASRPPKQGANTEAFF,TRBV5-1,TRBJ1-1,TRBD1,many
TGTGCCAGCAGCCGGACGGAGAGAAACACCATATATTTT,CASSRTERNTIYF,TRBV9,TRBJ1-3,.,many
TGTGCCAGCAGCCGGGGACAGGGGTTCGCTTTCTTT,CASSRGQGFAFF,TRBV28,TRBJ1-1,TRBD1,many
TGTGCCAGCAGCCCAAGGGGACAGAATAATTCACCCCTCCACTTT,CASSPRGQNNSPLHF,TRBV3-1,TRBJ1-6,TRBD1,few
TGCAGCGCGGACGTTCGGGGCACAGATACGCAGTATTTT,CSADVRGTDTQYF,TRBV29-1,TRBJ2-3,.,few
TGTGCCAGCAGTGAACGAGGGGGGACAGATACGCAGTATTTT,CASSERGGTDTQYF,TRBV2,TRBJ2-3,.,few
TGTGCCAGCAGTCCGACTAGCGGGGGGTTCTGGTACTTC,CASSPTSGGFWYF,TRBV28,TRBJ2-7,TRBD2,.
TGTGCCAGCAGTTTATACAGGGGAACTGAAGCTTTCTTT,CASSLYRGTEAFF,TRBV28,TRBJ1-1,TRBD1,.
TGTGCCAGCAGCTTAAGGCAGGCCATCTCTGGAAACACCATATATTTT,CASSLRQAISGNTIYF,TRBV7-9,TRBJ1-3,.,.
TGTGCCACCTCTCAAGGCGGGAGCCGTGAGCAGTACTTC,CATSQGGSREQYF,TRBV24-1,TRBJ2-7,TRBD2,many
TGTGCCAGCAGCCTAAGAGCGGGAGGGCGGCGCGAGCAGTACTTC,CASSLRAGGRREQYF,TRBV3-1,TRBJ2-7,TRBD2,few
TGTGCCAGCAGCCGGAGATGGGACTTCCAAGAGACCCAGTACTTC,CASSRRWDFQETQYF,TRBV7-9,TRBJ2-5,.,few
TGTGCCAGCAGCCCAATGGGGACTGAAGCTTTCTTT,CASSPMGTEAFF,TRBV3-1,TRBJ1-1,.,many
TGCAGTGCTAGAGATTTAGCGGGACTAGCTTCTAGCGAGCAGTACTTC,CSARDLAGLASSEQYF,TRBV20-1,TRBJ2-7,TRBD2,.
TGCGCCAGCAGTGAGGCAGGCAACACTGAAGCTTTCTTT,CASSEAGNTEAFF,TRBV10-1,TRBJ1-1,.,few
TGTGCCACCTCGCGTGCGGGGGGGCGAGGTCAGCCCCAGCATTTT,CATSRAGGRGQPQHF,TRBV28,TRBJ1-5,.,many
TGTGCCAGCAGTATCTTGGGGACAGGGGCCACAGATACGCAGTATTTT,CASSILGTGATDTQYF,TRBV2,TRBJ2-3,TRBD1,.
TGTGCCATCAGTGAGTCAACAGCTACATACGAGCAGTACTTC,CAISESTATYEQYF,TRBV10-3,TRBJ2-7,.,.
TGTGCCAGCAGTATTGGATGGGCCGGGGCCGTCTCCACAGATACGCAGTATTTT,CASSIGWAGAVSTDTQYF,TRBV5-4,TRBJ2-3,.,.
TGCGCCAGCAGCCAAGATAGGCAGTTCGAGCAGTACTTC,CASSQDRQFEQYF,TRBV4-3,TRBJ2-7,.,many
TGTGCCAGTAGTATAGCCCAGGGGCTTGGCTATGGCTACACCTTC,CASSIAQGLGYGYTF,TRBV19,TRBJ1-2,.,medium-sized
TGCAGCGTTGAGGACGTGCCTGAGCAGTTCTTC,CSVEDVPEQFF,TRBV29-1,TRBJ2-1,.,many
TGTGCCAGCTCCCGAAGCGGGAGGGCCGTCGCAGATACGCAGTATTTT,CASSRSGRAVADTQYF,TRBV18,TRBJ2-3,TRBD2,medium-sized
TGTGCCAGCAGGCGGACTAGCGGGGGGCTATACGAGCAGTACTTC,CASRRTSGGLYEQYF,TRBV12-3/TRBV12-4,TRBJ2-7,TRBD2,.